The rows below give T cell receptor beta chains drawn from one sample of a study of shared clonotypes between healthy human individuals. Measured with immunoSEQ multiplex PCR; TCRdb has only the in-frame clones, and not every one. Of about 2 million clones in the sample, 85% to 95% were seen once. Sequencing was performed on naive CD8+ T cells sorted from blood. The receptors originated from a man younger than 35 in good health. CDR3s include the opening cysteine and the closing phenylalanine or tryptophan. D genes are given only for firm matches. Not every row has a clone size; where given, it reads once, few, many or a size class.

D gene: -
clone size: -
V gene: TRBV5-1
J gene: TRBJ2-1
CDR3 protein: CASSLGAGNEQFF
CDR3 DNA: TGCGCCAGCAGCTTGGGGGCGGGCAATGAGCAGTTCTTC

D gene: -
clone size: -
V gene: TRBV11-1
J gene: TRBJ2-5
CDR3 protein: CASSKRTVGETQYF
CDR3 DNA: TGTGCCAGCAGCAAACGGACCGTTGGGGAGACCCAGTACTTC

D gene: TRBD2
clone size: -
V gene: TRBV9
J gene: TRBJ2-1
CDR3 protein: CASSSTRGGDEQFF
CDR3 DNA: TGTGCCAGCAGCTCCACGCGGGGGGGCGATGAGCAGTTCTTC

D gene: TRBD1
clone size: -
V gene: TRBV19
J gene: TRBJ1-6
CDR3 protein: CASIPGQGDSPLHF
CDR3 DNA: TGTGCCAGTATTCCGGGACAGGGAGATTCACCCCTCCACTTT

D gene: -
clone size: -
V gene: TRBV2
J gene: TRBJ2-2
CDR3 protein: CASSENRETGDTGELFF
CDR3 DNA: TGTGCCAGCAGTGAGAACAGGGAAACGGGGGACACCGGGGAGCTGTTTTTT

D gene: TRBD2
clone size: -
V gene: TRBV9
J gene: TRBJ2-5
CDR3 protein: CASSVGLSSGGGRETQYF
CDR3 DNA: TGTGCCAGCAGCGTAGGTTTGTCTAGCGGGGGGGGCCGAGAGACCCAGTACTTC

D gene: TRBD1
clone size: -
V gene: TRBV28
J gene: TRBJ2-3
CDR3 protein: CASSTGQGTDTQYF
CDR3 DNA: TGTGCCAGCAGTACTGGACAGGGCACAGATACGCAGTATTTT

D gene: TRBD2
clone size: -
V gene: TRBV13
J gene: TRBJ2-5
CDR3 protein: CASSLAASGGPQETQYF
CDR3 DNA: TGTGCCAGCAGCTTAGCGGCTAGCGGGGGGCCTCAAGAGACCCAGTACTTC

D gene: -
clone size: -
V gene: TRBV5-1
J gene: TRBJ2-3
CDR3 protein: CASSLAQGTDTQYF
CDR3 DNA: TGCGCCAGCAGCTTGGCGCAGGGCACAGATACGCAGTATTTT

D gene: -
clone size: -
V gene: TRBV6-5
J gene: TRBJ1-5
CDR3 protein: CASSSHQPQHF
CDR3 DNA: TGTGCCAGCAGTTCACATCAGCCCCAGCATTTT

D gene: -
clone size: -
V gene: TRBV4-3
J gene: TRBJ2-2
CDR3 protein: CASSQTGGNTGELFF
CDR3 DNA: TGCGCCAGCAGCCAAACTGGGGGGAACACCGGGGAGCTGTTTTTT

D gene: TRBD1
clone size: -
V gene: TRBV13
J gene: TRBJ2-2
CDR3 protein: CASSGQGASAGELFF
CDR3 DNA: TGTGCCAGCAGCGGACAGGGGGCATCGGCCGGGGAGCTGTTTTTT

D gene: -
clone size: -
V gene: TRBV30
J gene: TRBJ2-3
CDR3 protein: CAWSLHGADTQYF
CDR3 DNA: TGTGCCTGGAGTCTCCACGGGGCAGATACGCAGTATTTT

D gene: TRBD1
clone size: -
V gene: TRBV7-9
J gene: TRBJ1-4
CDR3 protein: CASSRGEPDRGYEKLFF
CDR3 DNA: TGTGCCAGCAGCCGAGGCGAACCGGACAGGGGGTATGAAAAACTGTTTTTT

D gene: TRBD2
clone size: -
V gene: TRBV7-3
J gene: TRBJ2-3
CDR3 protein: CASSLIPSGETTDTQYF
CDR3 DNA: TGTGCCAGCAGCTTAATACCTAGCGGGGAGACCACAGATACGCAGTATTTT

D gene: -
clone size: -
V gene: TRBV11-2
J gene: TRBJ2-2
CDR3 protein: CASSLDRSGELFF
CDR3 DNA: TGTGCCAGCAGCTTAGATAGATCCGGGGAGCTGTTTTTT

D gene: TRBD1
clone size: -
V gene: TRBV13
J gene: TRBJ2-1
CDR3 protein: CASSLTGDRGSYNEQFF
CDR3 DNA: TGTGCCAGCAGCTTGACCGGGGACAGGGGTTCCTACAATGAGCAGTTCTTC

D gene: TRBD2
clone size: -
V gene: TRBV5-1
J gene: TRBJ2-3
CDR3 protein: CASSLEGSGAVGTQYF
CDR3 DNA: TGCGCCAGCAGCTTGGAGGGAAGCGGGGCGGTGGGTACGCAGTATTTT

D gene: -
clone size: -
V gene: TRBV7-6
J gene: TRBJ1-4
CDR3 protein: CASSLAAQGQGEKLFF
CDR3 DNA: TGTGCCAGCAGCTTAGCGGCGCAGGGTCAAGGTGAAAAACTGTTTTTT

D gene: -
clone size: -
V gene: TRBV25-1
J gene: TRBJ2-5
CDR3 protein: CASTLGGAQYF
CDR3 DNA: TGTGCCAGTACCCTTGGTGGGGCCCAGTACTTC

D gene: TRBD2
clone size: -
V gene: TRBV30
J gene: TRBJ2-5
CDR3 protein: CAWSGLAGGQTQYF
CDR3 DNA: TGTGCCTGGAGTGGGCTAGCGGGAGGTCAGACCCAGTACTTC

D gene: TRBD1
clone size: -
V gene: TRBV9
J gene: TRBJ1-6
CDR3 protein: CASSGPGQSSYNSPLHF
CDR3 DNA: TGTGCCAGCTCCGGTCCGGGACAGAGCTCCTATAATTCACCCCTCCACTTT

D gene: -
clone size: -
V gene: TRBV19
J gene: TRBJ2-3
CDR3 protein: CASSIYGNSPDTDTQYF
CDR3 DNA: TGTGCCAGTAGTATATATGGGAACAGTCCGGACACAGATACGCAGTATTTT

D gene: TRBD1
clone size: once
V gene: TRBV18
J gene: TRBJ2-1
CDR3 protein: CASSSGQGMLNEQFF
CDR3 DNA: TGTGCCAGCTCATCGGGACAGGGGATGCTCAATGAGCAGTTCTTC

D gene: -
clone size: -
V gene: TRBV4-1
J gene: TRBJ2-1
CDR3 protein: CASSQGTAEPLYEQFF
CDR3 DNA: TGCGCCAGCAGCCAAGGGACAGCGGAGCCGCTATATGAGCAGTTCTTC

D gene: TRBD1
clone size: -
V gene: TRBV5-1
J gene: TRBJ2-2
CDR3 protein: CASSLGTGVTGELFF
CDR3 DNA: TGCGCCAGCAGCCTCGGGACAGGGGTCACCGGGGAGCTGTTTTTT

D gene: -
clone size: -
V gene: TRBV5-4
J gene: TRBJ1-2
CDR3 protein: CASSLNGGYGYTF
CDR3 DNA: TGTGCCAGCAGTCTGAACGGGGGGTATGGCTACACCTTC

D gene: -
clone size: -
V gene: TRBV15
J gene: TRBJ1-5
CDR3 protein: CATSSGTTSNQPQHF
CDR3 DNA: TGTGCCACCAGTAGTGGGACAACAAGCAATCAGCCCCAGCATTTT

D gene: -
clone size: -
V gene: TRBV27
J gene: TRBJ2-7
CDR3 protein: CASSPSAGPTLYEQYF
CDR3 DNA: TGTGCCAGCAGTCCCTCAGCGGGTCCCACCCTCTACGAGCAGTACTTC

D gene: -
clone size: -
V gene: TRBV7-9
J gene: TRBJ1-1
CDR3 protein: CASSSWRDAFF
CDR3 DNA: TGTGCCAGCAGCTCATGGAGGGACGCTTTCTTT

D gene: -
clone size: -
V gene: TRBV27
J gene: TRBJ1-4
CDR3 protein: CASSLVVGTNEKLFF
CDR3 DNA: TGTGCCAGCAGTTTAGTAGTTGGGACTAATGAAAAACTGTTTTTT

D gene: TRBD1
clone size: -
V gene: TRBV30
J gene: TRBJ2-7
CDR3 protein: CASDRDRGSYEQYF
CDR3 DNA: TGTGCCTCAGACCGGGACAGGGGATCCTACGAGCAGTACTTC